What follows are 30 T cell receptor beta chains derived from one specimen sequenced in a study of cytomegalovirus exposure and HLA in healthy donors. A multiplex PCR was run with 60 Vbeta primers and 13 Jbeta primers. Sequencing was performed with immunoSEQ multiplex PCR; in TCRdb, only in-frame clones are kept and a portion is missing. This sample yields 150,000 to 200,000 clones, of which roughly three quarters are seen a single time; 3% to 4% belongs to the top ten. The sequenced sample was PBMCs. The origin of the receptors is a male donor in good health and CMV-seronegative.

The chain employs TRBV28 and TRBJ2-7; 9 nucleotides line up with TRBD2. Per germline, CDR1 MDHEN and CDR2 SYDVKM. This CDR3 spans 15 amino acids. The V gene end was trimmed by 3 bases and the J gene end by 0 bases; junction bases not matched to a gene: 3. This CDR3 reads CASSLAGGVSYEQYF. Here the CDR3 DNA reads TGTGCCAGCAGTTTGGCGGGGGGGGTCTCCTACGAGCAGTACTTC.

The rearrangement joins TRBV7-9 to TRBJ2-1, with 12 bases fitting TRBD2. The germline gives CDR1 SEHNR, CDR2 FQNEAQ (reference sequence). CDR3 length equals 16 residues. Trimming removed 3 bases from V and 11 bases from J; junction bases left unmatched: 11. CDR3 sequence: CASSFQRLAGGWKQFF. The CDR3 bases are TGTGCCAGCAGCTTCCAGCGGCTAGCGGGAGGGTGGAAGCAGTTCTTC.

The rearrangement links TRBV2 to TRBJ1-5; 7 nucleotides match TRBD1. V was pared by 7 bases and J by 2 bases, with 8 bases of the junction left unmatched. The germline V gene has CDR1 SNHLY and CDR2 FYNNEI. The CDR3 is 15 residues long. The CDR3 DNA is TGTGCCAGCACCCCACAGGGGTTTGGCAATCAGCCCCAGCATTTT. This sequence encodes CASTPQGFGNQPQHF.

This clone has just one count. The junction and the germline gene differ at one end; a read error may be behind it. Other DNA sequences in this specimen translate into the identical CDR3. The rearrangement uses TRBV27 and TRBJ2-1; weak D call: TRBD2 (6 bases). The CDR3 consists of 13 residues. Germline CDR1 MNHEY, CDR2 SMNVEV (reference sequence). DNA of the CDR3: TGCGCCAGCAGTTTAGCGGCTTACAATGAGCAGTTCTTC. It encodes CASSLAAYNEQFF.

The CDR3 loop reads CAISESTGANQPQHF. The CDR3 DNA reads TGTGCCATCAGTGAGTCAACAGGAGCCAATCAGCCCCAGCATTTT. The genes are TRBV10-3 and TRBJ1-5, with a weak D call TRBD1 (5 bases). Trimming left V 0 bases short and J 3 bases short, with 9 bases between. This CDR3 has 15 residues. Germline V gene data show CDR1 as ENHRY and CDR2 as SYGVKD.

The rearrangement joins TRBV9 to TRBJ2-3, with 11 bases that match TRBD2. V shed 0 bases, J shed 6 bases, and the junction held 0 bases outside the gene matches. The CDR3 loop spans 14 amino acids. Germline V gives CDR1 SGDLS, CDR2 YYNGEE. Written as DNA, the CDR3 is TGTGCCAGCAGCGTAGGACTAGCGGGGGATACGCAGTATTTT. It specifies CASSVGLAGDTQYF.

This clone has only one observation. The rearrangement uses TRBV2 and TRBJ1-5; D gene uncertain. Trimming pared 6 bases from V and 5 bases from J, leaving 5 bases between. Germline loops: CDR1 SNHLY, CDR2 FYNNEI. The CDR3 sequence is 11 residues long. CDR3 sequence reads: CASRRDQPQHF. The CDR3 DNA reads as TGTGCCAGCAGGAGGGATCAGCCCCAGCATTTT.

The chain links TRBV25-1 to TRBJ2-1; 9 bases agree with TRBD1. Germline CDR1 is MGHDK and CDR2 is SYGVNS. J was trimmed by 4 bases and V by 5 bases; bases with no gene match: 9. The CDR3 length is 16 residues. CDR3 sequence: CASSPRSGTGYNEQFF. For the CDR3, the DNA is TGTGCCAGCAGTCCTCGCTCCGGGACAGGGTACAATGAGCAGTTCTTC.

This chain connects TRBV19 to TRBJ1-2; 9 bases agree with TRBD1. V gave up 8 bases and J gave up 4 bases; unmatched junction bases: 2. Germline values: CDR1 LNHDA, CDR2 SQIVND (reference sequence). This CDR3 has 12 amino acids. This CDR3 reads CASWDRVYGYTF. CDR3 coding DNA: TGTGCCAGTTGGGACAGGGTCTATGGCTACACCTTC.

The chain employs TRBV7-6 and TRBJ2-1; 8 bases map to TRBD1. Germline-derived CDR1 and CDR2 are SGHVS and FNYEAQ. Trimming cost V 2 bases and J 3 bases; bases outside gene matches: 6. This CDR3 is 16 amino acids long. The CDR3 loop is CASSLFNRGDYNEQFF. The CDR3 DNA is TGTGCCAGCAGCTTATTTAACAGGGGGGACTACAATGAGCAGTTCTTC. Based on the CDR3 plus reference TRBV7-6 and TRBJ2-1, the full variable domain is GAGVSQSPRYKVTKRGQDVALRCDPISGHVSLYWYRQALGQGPEFLTYFNYEAQQDKSGLPNDRFSAERPEGSISTLTIQRTEQRDSAMYRCASSLFNRGDYNEQFFGPGTRLTVL.

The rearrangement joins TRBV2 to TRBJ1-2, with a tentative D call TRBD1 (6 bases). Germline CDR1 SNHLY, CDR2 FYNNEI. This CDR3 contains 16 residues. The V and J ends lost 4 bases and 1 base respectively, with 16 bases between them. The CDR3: CASSVVGGRGNYGYTF. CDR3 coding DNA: TGTGCCAGCAGTGTTGTGGGGGGGCGGGGTAACTATGGCTACACCTTC.

The CDR3 DNA is TGTGCCAGCAGTTCCCTCCGGGACAGGGGAAGCAATCAGCCCCAGCATTTT. Its translation is CASSSLRDRGSNQPQHF. The chain carries TRBV28 and TRBJ1-5; 10 bases are shared with TRBD1. The V and J ends lost 4 bases and 1 base, in that order; junction bases with no gene match: 7. The CDR3 contains 17 residues. The germline gives CDR1 MDHEN, CDR2 SYDVKM. Full variable domain (outside the CDR3, taken from reference TRBV28 and TRBJ1-5): DVKVTQSSRYLVKRTGEKVFLECVQDMDHENMFWYRQDPGLGLRLIYFSYDVKMKEKGDIPEGYSVSREKKERFSLILESASTNQTSMYLCASSSLRDRGSNQPQHFGDGTRLSIL.

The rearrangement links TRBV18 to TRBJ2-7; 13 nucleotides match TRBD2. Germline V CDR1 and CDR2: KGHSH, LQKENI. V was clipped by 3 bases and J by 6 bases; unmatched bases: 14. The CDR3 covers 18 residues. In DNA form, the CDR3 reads TGTGCCAGCTCACCCCTAGCGGCACTAGCGGGGGGGCCCCGCGAGCAGTACTTC. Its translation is CASSPLAALAGGPREQYF.

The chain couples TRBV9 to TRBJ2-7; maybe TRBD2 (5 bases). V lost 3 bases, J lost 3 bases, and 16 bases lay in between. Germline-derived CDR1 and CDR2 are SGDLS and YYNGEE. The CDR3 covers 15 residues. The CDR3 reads CASSASGDPFYEQYF. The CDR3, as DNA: TGTGCCAGCAGCGCCTCCGGGGATCCCTTCTACGAGCAGTACTTC.

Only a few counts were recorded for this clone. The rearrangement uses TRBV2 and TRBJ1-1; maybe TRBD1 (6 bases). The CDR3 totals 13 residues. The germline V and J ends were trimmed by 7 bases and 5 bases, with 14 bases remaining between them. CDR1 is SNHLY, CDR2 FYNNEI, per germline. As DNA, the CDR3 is TGTGCCAGCACTGGACTGCAGGGGACTGAAGCTTTCTTT. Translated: CASTGLQGTEAFF.

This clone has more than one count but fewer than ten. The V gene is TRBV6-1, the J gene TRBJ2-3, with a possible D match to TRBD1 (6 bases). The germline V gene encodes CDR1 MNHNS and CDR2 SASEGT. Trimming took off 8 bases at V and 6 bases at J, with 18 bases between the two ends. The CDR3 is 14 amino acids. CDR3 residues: CASSLGGGWDTQYF. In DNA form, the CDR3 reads TGTGCCAGCTCCCTAGGGGGTGGGTGGGATACGCAGTATTTT.

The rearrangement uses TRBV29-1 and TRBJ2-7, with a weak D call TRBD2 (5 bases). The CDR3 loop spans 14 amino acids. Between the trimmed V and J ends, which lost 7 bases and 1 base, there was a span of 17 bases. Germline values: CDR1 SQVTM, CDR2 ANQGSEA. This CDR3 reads CSAVRGGSSYEQYF. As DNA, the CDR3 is TGCAGCGCTGTACGTGGCGGGTCTTCCTACGAGCAGTACTTC.

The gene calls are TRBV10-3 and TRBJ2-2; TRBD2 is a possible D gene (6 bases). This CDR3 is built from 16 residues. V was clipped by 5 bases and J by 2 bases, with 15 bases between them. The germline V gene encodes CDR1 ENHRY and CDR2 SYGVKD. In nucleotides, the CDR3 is TGTGCCATCAGTCGCGGGGACGGAGGTAACACCGGGGAGCTGTTTTTT. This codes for CAISRGDGGNTGELFF.

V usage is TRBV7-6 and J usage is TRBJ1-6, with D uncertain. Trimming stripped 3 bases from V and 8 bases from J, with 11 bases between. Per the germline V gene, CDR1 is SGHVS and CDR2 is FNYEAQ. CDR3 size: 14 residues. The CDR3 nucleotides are TGTGCCAGCAGCTTGAGTCCACCTGATTCACCCCTCCACTTT. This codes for CASSLSPPDSPLHF.

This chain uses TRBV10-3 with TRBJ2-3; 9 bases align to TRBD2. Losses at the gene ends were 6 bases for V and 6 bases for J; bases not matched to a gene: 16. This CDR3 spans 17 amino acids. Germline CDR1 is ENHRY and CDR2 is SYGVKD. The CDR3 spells CAISPIEIAGVRDTQYF. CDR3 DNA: TGTGCCATCAGCCCCATAGAAATAGCGGGGGTGAGGGATACGCAGTATTTT.

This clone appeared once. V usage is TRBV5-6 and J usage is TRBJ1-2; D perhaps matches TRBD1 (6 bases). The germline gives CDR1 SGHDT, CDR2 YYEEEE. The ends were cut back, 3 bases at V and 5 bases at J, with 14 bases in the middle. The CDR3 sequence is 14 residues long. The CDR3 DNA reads TGTGCCAGCAGCTCGACAGGCGAGAGGTATGGCTACACCTTC. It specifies CASSSTGERYGYTF.

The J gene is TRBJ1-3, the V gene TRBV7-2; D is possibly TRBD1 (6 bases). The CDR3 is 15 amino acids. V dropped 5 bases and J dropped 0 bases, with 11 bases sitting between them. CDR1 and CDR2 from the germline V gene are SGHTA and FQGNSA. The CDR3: CASSTTGFSGNTIYF. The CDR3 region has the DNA TGTGCCAGCAGCACAACAGGGTTCTCTGGAAACACCATATATTTT.

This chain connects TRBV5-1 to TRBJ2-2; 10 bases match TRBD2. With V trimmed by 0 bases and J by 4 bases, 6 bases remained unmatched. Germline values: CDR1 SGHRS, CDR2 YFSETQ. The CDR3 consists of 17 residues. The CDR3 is CASSLEAGGPGTGELFF. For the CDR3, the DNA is TGCGCCAGCAGCTTGGAAGCGGGGGGGCCGGGCACCGGGGAGCTGTTTTTT.

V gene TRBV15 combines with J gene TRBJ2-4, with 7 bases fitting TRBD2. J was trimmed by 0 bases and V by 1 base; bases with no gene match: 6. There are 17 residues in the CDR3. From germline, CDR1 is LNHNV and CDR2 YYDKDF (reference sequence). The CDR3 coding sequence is TGTGCCACCAGCAGAGGGGGAGGGGACTTAGCCAAAAACATTCAGTACTTC. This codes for CATSRGGGDLAKNIQYF.

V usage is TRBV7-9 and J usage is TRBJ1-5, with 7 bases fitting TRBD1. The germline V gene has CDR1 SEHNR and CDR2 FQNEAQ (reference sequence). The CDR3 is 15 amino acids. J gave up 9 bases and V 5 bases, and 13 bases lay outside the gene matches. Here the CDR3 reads CASSPLGTVGWPQHF. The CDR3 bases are TGTGCCAGCAGCCCGCTCGGGACAGTCGGTTGGCCCCAGCATTTT.

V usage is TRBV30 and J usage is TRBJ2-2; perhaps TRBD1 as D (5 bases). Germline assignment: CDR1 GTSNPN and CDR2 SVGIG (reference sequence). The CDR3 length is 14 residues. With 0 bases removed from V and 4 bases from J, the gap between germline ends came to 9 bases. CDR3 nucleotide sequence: TGTGCCTGGAGTGTAGTAGGGGCCACCGGGGAGCTGTTTTTT. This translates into CAWSVVGATGELFF.

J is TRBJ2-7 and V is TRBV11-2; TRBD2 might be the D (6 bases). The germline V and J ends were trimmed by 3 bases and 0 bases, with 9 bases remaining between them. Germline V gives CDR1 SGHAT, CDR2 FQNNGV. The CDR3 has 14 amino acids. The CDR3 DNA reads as TGTGCCAGCAGCTTTAGCGGCAGCTCCTACGAGCAGTACTTC. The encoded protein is CASSFSGSSYEQYF. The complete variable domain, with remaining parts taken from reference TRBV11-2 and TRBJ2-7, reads EAGVAQSPRYKIIEKRQSVAFWCNPISGHATLYWYQQILGQGPKLLIQFQNNGVVDDSQLPKDRFSAERLKGVDSTLKIQPAKLEDSAVYLCASSFSGSSYEQYFGPGTRLTVT.

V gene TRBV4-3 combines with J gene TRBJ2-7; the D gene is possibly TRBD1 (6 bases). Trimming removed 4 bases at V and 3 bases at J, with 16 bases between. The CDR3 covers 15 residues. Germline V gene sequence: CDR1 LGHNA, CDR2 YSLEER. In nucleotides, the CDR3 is TGCGCCAGCAGCCGTCAGAGGGGGAGTGACTACGAGCAGTACTTC. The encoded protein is CASSRQRGSDYEQYF.

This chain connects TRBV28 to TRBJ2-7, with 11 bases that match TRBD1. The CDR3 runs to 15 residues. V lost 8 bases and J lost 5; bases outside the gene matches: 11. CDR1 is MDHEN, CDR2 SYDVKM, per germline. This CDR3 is CASVLDRGRSNEQYF. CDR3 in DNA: TGTGCCAGCGTCCTGGACAGGGGGCGATCTAACGAGCAGTACTTC.

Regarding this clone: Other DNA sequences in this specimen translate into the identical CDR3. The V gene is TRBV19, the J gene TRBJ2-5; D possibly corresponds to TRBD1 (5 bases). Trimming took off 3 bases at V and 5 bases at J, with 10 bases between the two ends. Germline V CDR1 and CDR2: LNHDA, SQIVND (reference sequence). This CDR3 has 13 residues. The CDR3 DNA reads TGTGCCAGTAGTATTCAGGGTTCGGAGACCCAGTACTTC. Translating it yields CASSIQGSETQYF. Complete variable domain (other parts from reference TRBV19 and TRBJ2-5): DGGITQSPKYLFRKEGQNVTLSCEQNLNHDAMYWYRQDPGQGLRLIYYSQIVNDFQKGDIAEGYSVSREKKESFPLTVTSAQKNPTAFYLCASSIQGSETQYFGPGTRLLVL.